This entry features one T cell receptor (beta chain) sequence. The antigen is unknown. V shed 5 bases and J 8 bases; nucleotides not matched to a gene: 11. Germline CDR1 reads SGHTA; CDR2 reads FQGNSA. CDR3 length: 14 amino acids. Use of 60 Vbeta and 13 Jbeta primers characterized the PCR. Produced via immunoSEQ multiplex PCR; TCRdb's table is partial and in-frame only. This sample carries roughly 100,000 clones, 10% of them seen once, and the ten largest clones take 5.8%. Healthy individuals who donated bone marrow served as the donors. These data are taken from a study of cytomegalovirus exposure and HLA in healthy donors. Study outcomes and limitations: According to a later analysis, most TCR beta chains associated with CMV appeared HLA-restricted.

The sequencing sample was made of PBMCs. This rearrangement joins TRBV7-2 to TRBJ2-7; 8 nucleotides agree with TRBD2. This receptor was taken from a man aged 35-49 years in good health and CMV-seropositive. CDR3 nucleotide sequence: TGTGCCAGCAGCGGTCAGCGGGAGCATTTGAAGCAGTACTTC. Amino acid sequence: CASSGQREHLKQYF.